The T cell receptor (beta chain) under discussion was sequenced for a study of response to subunit inactivated influenza vaccine. TCRdb re-called the RT-PCR reads with MiXCR, one entry per CDR3 protein. Of around 570,000 distinct CDR3 sequences listed, around 11% are singletons. The CDR3 has 14 residues. CDR1 KGHSH and CDR2 LQKENI come from the germline V gene. V was trimmed by 6 bases and J by 4 bases, leaving 13 bases between them. This sample was also put to use in a study of T cells expressing NK-cell markers. That work states: cDNA encoding TCR beta was synthesized via 5'RACE template switching incorporating UMIs. Beta-chain profiling covered CD3+CD56+NKG2C+, CD3+CD56+NKG2C- and CD3+CD56-NKG2C+ sorted subsets. More than 5 of the donors carried dominant NKG2C+ clonotypes that took up roughly 1.0-8% of their CD8+ T cells. These clonotypes, the leaders elsewhere, also led the CD3+CD56-NKG2C+ fraction in several donors.

The chain links TRBV18 to TRBJ2-1; D is possibly TRBD1 or TRBD2 (6 bases each). This receptor was taken from a man between 50 and 59 years old who received an inactivated influenza vaccine. Source: PBMCs from blood, taken on the day of vaccination. The CDR3 region has the DNA TGTGCCAGCTCCACAGGGACTTATTACAATGAGCAGTTCTTC. Encoded protein: CASSTGTYYNEQFF.